This entry describes one T cell receptor beta chain. Original handling: Reference gene primers were amplified, and this amplification served to estimate nucleated cell counts. Libraries were prepared by immunoSEQ multiplex PCR; TCRdb keeps only in-frame clonotypes and omits some of them. D and trimming come from the DNA, and the V and J calls and clone size come from that table. The table has 400,000 to 500,000 clones, approximately 88% seen once. This sample is part of a study of blood T cell repertoires in COVID-19. Study information: PBMCs, B-cell-depleted T cells, or T cells were the source of the cDNA or gDNA that made up the material.

Everyone who took part was about 18 to 89 years old, and they came from about two dozen US areas. Cohort 3 recovery required two negative PCRs, clearance, or symptom resolution. Between the trimmed V and J ends, which lost 0 bases and 1 base, there was a span of 8 bases. CDR3 length: 15 residues. CDR1 and CDR2 from the germline V gene are SGHRS and YFSETQ. This chain uses TRBV5-1 with TRBJ1-5, with unresolved D. Sequencing input: PBMCs or T cells enriched from blood (not recorded which). The receptor comes from a woman aged 35 to 49 who had recovered from COVID-19. The CDR3 sequence is CASSLDGGSNQPQHF. CDR3 nucleotide sequence: TGCGCCAGCAGCTTGGATGGCGGCAGCAATCAGCCCCAGCATTTT.